A selection of T cell receptor beta chains follows, all from one sample in a study of cytotoxic CD8 clonotypes in ibrutinib-treated CLL. TCRdb's copy holds only in-frame clones and misses some; the assay was immunoSEQ multiplex PCR. There are about 140,000 clones in the sample; 91% occur only once, and under 14% lies in the top ten. This sample comprised PBMCs, obtained after 12 months of ibrutinib treatment. The receptors were gathered from a human donor with chronic lymphocytic leukemia. Both conserved end residues are part of each CDR3. The D gene is left open where the match is weak. A row's size may be missing; if present it is once, few, many or a size class.

j_gene | d_gene | abundance | v_gene | CDR3aa | CDR3nt
TRBJ2-5 | NA | NA | TRBV2 | CATEPPQETQYF | TGTGCCACCGAGCCTCCCCAAGAGACCCAGTACTTC
TRBJ2-7 | NA | NA | TRBV6-5 | CASRSGTGASYEQYF | TGTGCCAGCAGGAGCGGGACAGGAGCCTCCTACGAGCAGTACTTC
TRBJ2-5 | NA | NA | TRBV2 | CASMGNQETQYF | TGTGCCAGCATGGGCAACCAAGAGACCCAGTACTTC
TRBJ2-3 | NA | NA | TRBV6-5 | CASSYRGDTQYF | TGTGCCAGCAGTTATAGGGGAGATACGCAGTATTTT
TRBJ2-7 | NA | NA | TRBV9 | CASSGSGQTGEQYF | TGTGCCAGCAGCGGTAGCGGCCAGACTGGAGAGCAGTACTTC
TRBJ2-3 | NA | NA | TRBV10-1 | CASSVGQQVTDTQYF | TGCGCCAGCAGTGTAGGACAACAAGTCACAGATACGCAGTATTTT
TRBJ1-2 | NA | NA | TRBV5-4 | CASSSPGVVTNYGYTF | TGTGCCAGCAGCTCCCCCGGGGTAGTTACAAACTATGGCTACACCTTC
TRBJ1-5 | NA | NA | TRBV27 | CATRPQSGLNQPQHF | TGTGCCACCCGTCCCCAATCAGGGTTGAATCAGCCCCAGCATTTT
TRBJ2-7 | NA | NA | TRBV7-2 | CASSLGAVEQYF | TGTGCCAGCAGCCTGGGGGCAGTGGAGCAGTACTTC
TRBJ2-7 | NA | NA | TRBV20-1 | CSANSWDEQYF | TGCAGTGCTAATAGCTGGGACGAGCAGTACTTC
TRBJ2-1 | NA | NA | TRBV14 | CASSLFQNYNEQFF | TGTGCCAGCAGCCTATTTCAGAATTACAATGAGCAGTTCTTC
TRBJ1-5 | NA | NA | TRBV19 | CASSNGGGQPQHF | TGTGCCAGTAGTAACGGGGGCGGTCAGCCCCAGCATTTT
TRBJ1-5 | TRBD1 | NA | TRBV9 | CASSEGDSLNQPQHF | TGTGCCAGCAGCGAAGGGGACAGTCTAAATCAGCCCCAGCATTTT
TRBJ2-2 | NA | NA | TRBV7-2 | CASSLFLAGPGTGELFF | TGTGCCAGCAGCTTATTTCTCGCGGGGCCCGGCACCGGGGAGCTGTTTTTT
TRBJ2-1 | NA | NA | TRBV19 | CASSYLGEQFF | TGTGCCAGTAGTTATTTGGGGGAGCAGTTCTTC
TRBJ2-1 | NA | NA | TRBV7-2 | CASSGYPLDEQFF | TGTGCCAGCAGCGGCTACCCTTTGGATGAGCAGTTCTTC
TRBJ2-2 | NA | once | TRBV5-1 | CASSLAPKELFF | TGCGCCAGCAGCTTGGCGCCAAAGGAGCTGTTTTTT
TRBJ1-2 | TRBD1 | NA | TRBV18 | CASWGGQGLYGYTF | TGTGCCAGCTGGGGAGGACAGGGGCTCTATGGCTACACCTTC
TRBJ1-4 | TRBD1 | NA | TRBV28 | CASSGPGQDQRAGEKLFF | TGTGCCAGCAGTGGACCGGGACAGGATCAGCGGGCGGGTGAAAAACTGTTTTTT
TRBJ2-7 | NA | NA | TRBV6-5 | CASSSHLDYEQYF | TGTGCCAGCAGTTCACACCTTGACTACGAGCAGTACTTC
TRBJ1-3 | NA | few | TRBV28 | CASSFAGSGNTIYF | TGTGCCAGCAGTTTCGCCGGGTCTGGAAACACCATATATTTT
TRBJ1-6 | NA | NA | TRBV6-5 | CASSYNKGGVSPLHF | TGTGCCAGCAGTTACAATAAAGGGGGTGTATCACCCCTCCACTTT
TRBJ2-5 | TRBD1 | NA | TRBV5-4 | CASSRDRQETQYF | TGTGCCAGCAGCCGGGACAGGCAAGAGACCCAGTACTTC
TRBJ1-5 | NA | NA | TRBV5-1 | CASSLLGEGQPQHF | TGCGCCAGCAGCTTACTTGGGGAAGGACAGCCCCAGCATTTT